What follows describes a single T cell receptor beta chain. The antigen this receptor binds is unknown. No quality values exist for individual bases; no much larger clone is one base distant. The data were obtained in a study of blood T cell repertoires in COVID-19 (TCRdb year 2020). Regarding the study in general: The collaborator samples originated in the United States, Italy and Spain and spanned the acute and convalescent phases of COVID-19. The material from the prospective study consisted of cDNA or gDNA derived from T cells, B-cell-depleted T cells, or PBMCs. Subjects who had been exposed to COVID-19, were actively infected with it, or had recovered from it provided the deeply sampled blood TCRbeta repertoires that made up the dataset. A freely available public database, intended as a resource for researchers studying the immune response to SARS-CoV-2, is where the repertoires were released. Samples were obtained from the ongoing ImmuneRACE study (first 160 participants) and from approximately 1,200 subjects provided by 6 global collaborators. Nearly every sample came with metadata listing a de-identified subject ID, COVID-19 status, age in years and sex. Where HLA class I and class II types were available, the types were taken from metadata supplied by the sample provider, not from assay-based typing.

Enrolling through a virtual design, the prospective study's participants ranged in age from roughly 18 to 95 years and lived across roughly 23 United States geographic areas. In the prospective study, cohorts were assigned on the basis of participant-reported clinical history obtained from a screening survey and a study questionnaire. Recovered participants in ImmuneRACE Cohort 3 were defined by two consecutive negative NP/OP PCR tests, clearance by a healthcare professional, or resolution of symptoms. In the prospective study, whole blood, serum and a nasopharyngeal or oropharyngeal swab were collected from each participant by mobile phlebotomists. Additional blood draws and questionnaires over an approximately two-month period could optionally be provided by prospective study participants. Prospective study blood samples were shipped either frozen or at room temperature before DNA extraction.

TCRbeta CDR3 regions were amplified from genomic DNA by means of the immunoSEQ Assay, a bias-controlled multiplex PCR. In the original analysis: The number of nucleated cells in each sample was estimated by amplification of reference gene primers within the assay. Sequence reads were collapsed and filtered to measure the absolute abundance of every unique TCRbeta CDR3 rearrangement. Productive Simpson clonality was computed per sample as the square root of Simpson's diversity index over productive rearrangements. This is the immuneACCESS table as TCRdb keeps it, with only in-frame sequences that have V and J called. A part of the clones is gone; compared with another copy, unresolved V genes explain less than half, and the rest is unexplained. The V and J calls and the clone size are those of that table, but D and trimming were determined from the DNA. Across this sample there are just under 250,000 clones, with roughly 90% seen only once. The ten largest clones take up around 4% of the sample.

Results the study describes overall, beyond this receptor: Clinical and demographic metadata were provided uncurated, with the amount varying by source and participant.

The sequencing input was PBMCs or T cells enriched from blood (not recorded which). The TCR originated in a woman between 25 and 40 years old who had recovered from COVID-19.

The nucleotide sequence is TGTGCCAGCAGCCCCCGCGCTGGGAGTGTCCAAGAGACCCAGTACTTC. Its protein is CASSPRAGSVQETQYF. This chain joins TRBV7-6 to TRBJ2-5; 5 matching bases give a weak D call of TRBD2. V loses 5 bases of germline sequence and J loses 1 base, and the interval between the two ends is 17 bases. Sequences SGHVS (CDR1) and FNYEAQ (CDR2) are obtained from the germline V gene. Inclusive of the bounding cysteine and phenylalanine, the CDR3 is 16 residues long. Of the read, only the CDR3 DNA is kept; its 48 bases are in frame from base 1.